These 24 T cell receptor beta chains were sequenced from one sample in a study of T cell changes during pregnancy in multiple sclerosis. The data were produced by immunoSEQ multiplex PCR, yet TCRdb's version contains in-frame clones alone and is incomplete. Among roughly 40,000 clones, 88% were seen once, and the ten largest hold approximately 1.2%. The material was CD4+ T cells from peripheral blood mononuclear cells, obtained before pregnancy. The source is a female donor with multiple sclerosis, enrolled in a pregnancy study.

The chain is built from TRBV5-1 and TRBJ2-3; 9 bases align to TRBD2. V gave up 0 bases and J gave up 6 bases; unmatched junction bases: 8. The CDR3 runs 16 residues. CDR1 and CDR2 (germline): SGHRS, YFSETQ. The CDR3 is CASSLVRGRAADTQYF. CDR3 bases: TGCGCCAGCAGCTTGGTACGCGGGAGGGCCGCTGATACGCAGTATTTT.

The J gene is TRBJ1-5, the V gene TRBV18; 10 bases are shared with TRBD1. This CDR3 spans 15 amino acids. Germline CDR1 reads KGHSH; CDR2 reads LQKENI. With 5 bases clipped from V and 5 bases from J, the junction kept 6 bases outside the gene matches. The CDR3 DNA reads TGTGCCAGCTCAGCAACAGGGACAGGGGATCAGCCCCAGCATTTT. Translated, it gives CASSATGTGDQPQHF. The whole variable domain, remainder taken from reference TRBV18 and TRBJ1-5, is NAGVMQNPRHLVRRRGQEARLRCSPMKGHSHVYWYRQLPEEGLKFMVYLQKENIIDESGMPKERFSAEFPKEGPSILRIQQVVRGDSAAYFCASSATGTGDQPQHFGDGTRLSIL.

The CDR3 protein is CASSSASSRGHEQFF. The CDR3 bases are TGTGCCAGCAGTTCGGCTAGTAGTAGGGGCCATGAGCAGTTCTTC. J is TRBJ2-1 and V is TRBV28; TRBD1 is a possible D gene (5 bases). The CDR3 is 15 residues long. CDR1 and CDR2 (germline): MDHEN, SYDVKM. V was trimmed by 4 bases and J by 8 bases, leaving 18 bases between them.

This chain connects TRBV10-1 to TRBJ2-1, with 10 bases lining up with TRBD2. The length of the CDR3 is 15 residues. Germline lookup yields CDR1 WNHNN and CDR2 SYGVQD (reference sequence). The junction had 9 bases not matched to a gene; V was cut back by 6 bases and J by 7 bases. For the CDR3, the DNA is TGCGCCAGCAGCATGAGCGGGAGGGCCTCTAATGAGCAGTTCTTC. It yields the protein CASSMSGRASNEQFF.

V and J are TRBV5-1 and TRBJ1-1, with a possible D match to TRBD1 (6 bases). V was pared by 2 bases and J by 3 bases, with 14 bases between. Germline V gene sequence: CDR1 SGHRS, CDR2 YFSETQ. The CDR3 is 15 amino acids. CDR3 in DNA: TGCGCCAGCAGCTTAACAGGGTCGTGGGACACTGAAGCTTTCTTT. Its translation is CASSLTGSWDTEAFF.

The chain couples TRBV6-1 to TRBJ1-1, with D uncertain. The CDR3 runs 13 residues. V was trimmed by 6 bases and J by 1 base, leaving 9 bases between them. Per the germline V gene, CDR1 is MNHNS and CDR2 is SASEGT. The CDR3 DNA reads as TGTGCCAGCAGCCTGGGAGGGAACACTGAAGCTTTCTTT. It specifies CASSLGGNTEAFF.

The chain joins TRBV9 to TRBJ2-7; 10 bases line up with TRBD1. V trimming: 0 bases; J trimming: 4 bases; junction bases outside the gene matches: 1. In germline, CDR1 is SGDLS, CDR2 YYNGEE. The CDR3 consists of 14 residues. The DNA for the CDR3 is TGTGCCAGCAGCGTAGAGGGACAGGGGTACGAGCAGTACTTC. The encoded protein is CASSVEGQGYEQYF.

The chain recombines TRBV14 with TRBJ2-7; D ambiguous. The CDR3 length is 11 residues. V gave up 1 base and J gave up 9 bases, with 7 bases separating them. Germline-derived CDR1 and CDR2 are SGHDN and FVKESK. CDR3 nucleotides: TGTGCCAGCAGCCAAGGTCCAGTGCAGTACTTC. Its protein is CASSQGPVQYF.

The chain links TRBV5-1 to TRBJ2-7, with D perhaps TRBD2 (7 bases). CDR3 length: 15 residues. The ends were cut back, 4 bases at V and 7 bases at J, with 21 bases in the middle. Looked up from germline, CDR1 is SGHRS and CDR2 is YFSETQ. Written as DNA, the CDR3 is TGCGCCAGCAGCGGCCCGACGGGGGGCTACGATGAGCAGTACTTC. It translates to CASSGPTGGYDEQYF.

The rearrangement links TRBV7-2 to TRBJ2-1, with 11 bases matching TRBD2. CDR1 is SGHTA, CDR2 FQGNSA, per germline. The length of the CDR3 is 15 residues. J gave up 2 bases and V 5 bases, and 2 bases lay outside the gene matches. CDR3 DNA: TGTGCCAGCAGCCGGACTAGCGGGCCCTACAATGAGCAGTTCTTC. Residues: CASSRTSGPYNEQFF.

The CDR3 spells CASSVPAKETQYF. CDR3 bases: TGTGCCAGCAGCGTTCCAGCGAAAGAGACCCAGTACTTC. The chain uses TRBV28 and TRBJ2-5; D is undetermined. Trimming pared 6 bases from V and 3 bases from J, leaving 11 bases between. This CDR3 comprises 13 residues. Germline V gives CDR1 MDHEN, CDR2 SYDVKM. The whole variable domain, filled in from reference TRBV28 and TRBJ2-5, reads DVKVTQSSRYLVKRTGEKVFLECVQDMDHENMFWYRQDPGLGLRLIYFSYDVKMKEKGDIPEGYSVSREKKERFSLILESASTNQTSMYLCASSVPAKETQYFGPGTRLLVL.

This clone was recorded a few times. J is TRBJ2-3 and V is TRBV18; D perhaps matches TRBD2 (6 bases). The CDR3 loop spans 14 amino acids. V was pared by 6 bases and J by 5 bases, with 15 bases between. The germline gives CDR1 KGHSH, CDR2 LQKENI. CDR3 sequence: CASSLTSIQDTQYF. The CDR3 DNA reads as TGTGCCAGCTCCCTTACTAGCATTCAAGATACGCAGTATTTT.

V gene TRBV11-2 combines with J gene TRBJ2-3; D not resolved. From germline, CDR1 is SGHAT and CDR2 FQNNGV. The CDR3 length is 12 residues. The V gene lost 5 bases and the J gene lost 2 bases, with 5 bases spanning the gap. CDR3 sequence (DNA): TGTGCCAGCAGCCCTTCCACAGATACGCAGTATTTT. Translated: CASSPSTDTQYF.

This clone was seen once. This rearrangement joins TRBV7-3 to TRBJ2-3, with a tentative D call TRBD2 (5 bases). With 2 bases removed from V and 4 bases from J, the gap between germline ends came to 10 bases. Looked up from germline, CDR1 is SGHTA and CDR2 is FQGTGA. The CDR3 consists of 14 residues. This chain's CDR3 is CASSLSPSPDTQYF. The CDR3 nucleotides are TGTGCCAGCAGCTTATCTCCTAGCCCAGATACGCAGTATTTT.

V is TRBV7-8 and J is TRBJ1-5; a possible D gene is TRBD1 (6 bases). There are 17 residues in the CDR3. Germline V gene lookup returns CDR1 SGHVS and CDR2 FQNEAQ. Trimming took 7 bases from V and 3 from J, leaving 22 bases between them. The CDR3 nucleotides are TGTGCCAGCAAAAAGGGGGGAGGGGGATTCCCCAATCAGCCCCAGCATTTT. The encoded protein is CASKKGGGGFPNQPQHF. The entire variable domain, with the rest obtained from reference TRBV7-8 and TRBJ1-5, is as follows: GAGVSQSPRYKVAKRGQDVALRCDPISGHVSLFWYQQALGQGPEFLTYFQNEAQLDKSGLPSDRFFAERPEGSVSTLKIQRTQQEDSAVYLCASKKGGGGFPNQPQHFGDGTRLSIL.

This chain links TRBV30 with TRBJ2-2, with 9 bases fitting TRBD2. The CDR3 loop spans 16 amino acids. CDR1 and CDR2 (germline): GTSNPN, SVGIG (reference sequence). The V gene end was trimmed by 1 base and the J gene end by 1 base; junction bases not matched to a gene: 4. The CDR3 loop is CAWSASTSGNTGELFF. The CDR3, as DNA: TGTGCCTGGAGTGCCTCGACTAGCGGGAACACCGGGGAGCTGTTTTTT.

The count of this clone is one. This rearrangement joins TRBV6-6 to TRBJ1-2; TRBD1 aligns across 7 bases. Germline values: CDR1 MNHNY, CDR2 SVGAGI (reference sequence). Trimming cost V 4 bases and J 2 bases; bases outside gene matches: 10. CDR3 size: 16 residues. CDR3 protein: CASSSDRGQRNYGYTF. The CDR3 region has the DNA TGTGCCAGCAGTTCCGATCGGGGACAGCGAAACTATGGCTACACCTTC.

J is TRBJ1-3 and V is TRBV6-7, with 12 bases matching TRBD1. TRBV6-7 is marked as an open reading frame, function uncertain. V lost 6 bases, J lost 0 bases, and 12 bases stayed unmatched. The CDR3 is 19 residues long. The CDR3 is CASRPRDRGRKYSGNTIYF. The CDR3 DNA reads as TGTGCCAGCAGGCCCCGGGACAGGGGGCGGAAATACTCTGGAAACACCATATATTTT.

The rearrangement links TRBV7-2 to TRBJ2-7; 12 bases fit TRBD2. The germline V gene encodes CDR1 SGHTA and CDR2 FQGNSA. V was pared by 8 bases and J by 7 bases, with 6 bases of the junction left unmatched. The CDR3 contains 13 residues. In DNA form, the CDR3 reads TGTGCCAGCGTCCTAGCGGGAGGGGGGGAGCAGTACTTC. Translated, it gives CASVLAGGGEQYF.

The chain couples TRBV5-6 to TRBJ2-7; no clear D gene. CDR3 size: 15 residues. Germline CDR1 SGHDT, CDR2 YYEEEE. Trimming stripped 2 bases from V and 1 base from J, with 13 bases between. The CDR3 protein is CASSLLTLQSYEQYF. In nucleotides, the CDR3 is TGTGCCAGCAGCTTACTAACCTTGCAATCCTACGAGCAGTACTTC.

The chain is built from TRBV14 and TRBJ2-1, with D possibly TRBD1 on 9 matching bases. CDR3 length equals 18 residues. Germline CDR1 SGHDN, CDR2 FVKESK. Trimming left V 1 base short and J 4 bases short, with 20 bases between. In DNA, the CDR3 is TGTGCCAGCAGCCAAGGGACAGGGGTTAGCGGGGTATACAATGAGCAGTTCTTC. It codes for CASSQGTGVSGVYNEQFF. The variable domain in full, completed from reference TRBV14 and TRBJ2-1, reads EAGVTQFPSHSVIEKGQTVTLRCDPISGHDNLYWYRRVMGKEIKFLLHFVKESKQDESGMPNNRFLAERTGGTYSTLKVQPAELEDSGVYFCASSQGTGVSGVYNEQFFGPGTRLTVL.

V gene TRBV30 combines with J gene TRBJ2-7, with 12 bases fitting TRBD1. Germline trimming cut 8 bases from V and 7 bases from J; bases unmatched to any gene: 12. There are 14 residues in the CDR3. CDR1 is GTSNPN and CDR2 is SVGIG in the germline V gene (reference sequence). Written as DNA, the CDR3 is TGTGCCGGGGGACAGGGGGCGCTGGCTTTTGAGCAGTACTTC. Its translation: CAGGQGALAFEQYF.

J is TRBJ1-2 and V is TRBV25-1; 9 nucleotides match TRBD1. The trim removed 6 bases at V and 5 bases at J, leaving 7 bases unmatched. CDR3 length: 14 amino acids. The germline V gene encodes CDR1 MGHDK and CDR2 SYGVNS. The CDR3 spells CASSARDRAYGYTF. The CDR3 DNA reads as TGTGCCAGCAGCGCTCGGGACAGGGCATATGGCTACACCTTC.

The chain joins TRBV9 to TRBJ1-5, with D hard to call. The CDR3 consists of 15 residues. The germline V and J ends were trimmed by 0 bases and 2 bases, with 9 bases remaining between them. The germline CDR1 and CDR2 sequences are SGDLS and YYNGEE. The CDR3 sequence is CASSVGLGGNQPQHF. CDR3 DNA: TGTGCCAGCAGCGTAGGTCTAGGCGGCAATCAGCCCCAGCATTTT.